The source of this TCR beta chain is a study of T cell repertoires in aging, cancer and after chemotherapy. The overall study: Six age groups, ranging from 30 or younger to 70 or older, included the donors. Over several months to years, re-sampled healthy donor repertoires clearly shared clones.

General study results and limits: These repertoire data do not allow conclusions about immunological memory after chemotherapy. Across the chemotherapy interval, each cancer cohort showed higher median generation probability, suggesting thymic rebound.

A word on this clonotype: The target antigen is unknown.

Rearranged V-D-J TRB sequences were amplified with a mixed TRB-A/B primer pool. Each CDR3 protein gets one entry after TCRdb re-called the multiplex PCR reads with MiXCR. The table shows approximately 10,000 distinct CDR3 sequences, with 40% occurring only once. Peripheral blood genomic DNA, not sorted cells or RNA, was the template. The sample consisted of blood. The TCR sequence derives from a human donor in good health.

CDR3 coding DNA: TGCGCCAGCAGCAGGGGACAGGCGAACACTGAAGCTTTCTTT. Translated, it gives CASSRGQANTEAFF. The rearrangement joins TRBV5-1 to TRBJ1-1, with 8 bases that match TRBD1. V trimming: 4 bases; J trimming: 1 base; junction bases outside the gene matches: 3. CDR3 size: 14 residues. CDR1 and CDR2 from the germline V gene are SGHRS and YFSETQ.